The sequence of this TCR beta chain was determined in a study of T cells after posttransplantation cyclophosphamide. General study findings and limits: TRB clonality was highly associated with recipient CMV seropositivity and reactivation. Blood and skin or GI T cell repertoires showed limited TRB overlap.

In its sample, this clone is medium-sized (0.01 to 0.1%). Its antigen remains unknown. Treatment was busulfan-fludarabine conditioning, a marrow graft, and cyclophosphamide on days +3 and +4. Sequencing used immunoSEQ multiplex PCR; TCRdb keeps in-frame clones, though not all of them. The sample has a few thousand clones, none seen only once. Looked up from germline, CDR1 is SGHRS and CDR2 is YFSETQ. Trimming pared 8 bases from V and 5 bases from J, leaving 13 bases between. This CDR3 is built from 12 residues. The sequence was obtained from a female patient between 55 and 75 years old who received an allogeneic stem cell transplant from an unrelated donor, was CMV-positive, and had acute GVHD only. Part of the T cells may come from the graft donor. The chain carries TRBV5-1 and TRBJ1-1, with D perhaps TRBD1 (5 bases). This sample comprised PBMCs, obtained 30 days after allogeneic stem cell transplant with posttransplant cyclophosphamide. This CDR3 is CASSGGGTEAFF. DNA of the CDR3: TGCGCCAGTAGTGGGGGGGGGACTGAAGCTTTCTTT.